The 3 T cell receptor beta chains below come from one sample, sequenced in a study of radiotherapy plus CTLA-4 blockade in lung cancer. Here immunoSEQ multiplex PCR was the method, and the copy in TCRdb shows in-frame clones only, minus some. The sample contains 80,000 to 95,000 clones, roughly 80% of which appear only once. The specimen comprised peripheral blood, sampled from a patient treated with radiotherapy plus ipilimumab. The receptors here all came from a human donor with non-small cell lung cancer that progressed on radiotherapy plus ipilimumab.

The chain combines TRBV5-1 with TRBJ1-4, with TRBD1 matching 8 bases. The V and J ends lost 2 bases and 2 bases, in that order; junction bases with no gene match: 2. Germline CDR1 is SGHRS and CDR2 is YFSETQ. This CDR3 has 15 amino acids. CDR3 loop: CASSFRQGTNEKLFF. For the CDR3, the DNA is TGCGCCAGCAGCTTTCGACAGGGGACTAATGAAAAACTGTTTTTT.

The V call is TRBV27, the J call TRBJ2-2; D gene uncertain. The CDR3 extends over 16 amino acids. V was cut by 6 bases and J by 8 bases, with 22 bases left in between. Germline V CDR1 and CDR2: MNHEY, SMNVEV (reference sequence). Here the CDR3 DNA reads TGTGCCAGCAGCCCTGTCTTGACCGCCTCGAGAGGGGAGCTGTTTTTT. This gives the protein CASSPVLTASRGELFF.

CDR3 bases: TGTGCCAGCTCACCATCATGGGATACTGGGGAGACCCAGTACTTC. Translation: CASSPSWDTGETQYF. The chain employs TRBV18 and TRBJ2-5; D remains ambiguous. This CDR3 spans 15 amino acids. Per the germline V gene, CDR1 is KGHSH and CDR2 is LQKENI. Trimming shortened V by 2 bases and J by 5 bases, and 15 bases separated the two germline ends.